This T cell receptor (beta chain) was profiled in a study of blood T cell repertoires in COVID-19. This clone is a singleton in its sample. The V gene's germline CDR1 is LNHDA and CDR2 SQIVND (reference sequence). The CDR3 sequence is 17 residues long. V was shortened by 5 bases and J by 1 base, with 15 bases between the two germline ends. Clones were read by immunoSEQ multiplex PCR, and TCRdb kept only the in-frame ones, dropping some. The profile shows around 330,000 clones, approximately 87% of them singletons. The sample comprised peripheral blood. This sequence was found in a woman aged 50 to 65 with active or convalescent COVID-19. The rearrangement uses TRBV19 and TRBJ1-6; D is uncertain. The DNA for the CDR3 is TGTGCCAGTAGTTATGGCACCTGGGAGTCCTATAATTCACCCCTCCACTTT. Translating it yields CASSYGTWESYNSPLHF. Based on the CDR3 plus reference TRBV19 and TRBJ1-6, the full variable domain is DGGITQSPKYLFRKEGQNVTLSCEQNLNHDAMYWYRQDPGQGLRLIYYSQIVNDFQKGDIAEGYSVSREKKESFPLTVTSAQKNPTAFYLCASSYGTWESYNSPLHFGNGTRLTVT.